This T cell receptor (beta chain) is drawn from a study of breast tumors, draining lymph nodes, adjacent tissues. A single record per CDR3 protein comes from TCRdb applying MiXCR to the multiplex PCR reads. Altogether tens of thousands of distinct CDR3 sequences are present, under 25% being singletons, with the ten largest covering about 2.2%. This CDR3 is built from 12 residues. Germline CDR1 DFQATT, CDR2 SNEGSKA (reference sequence). With 3 bases removed from V and 0 bases from J, the gap between germline ends came to 5 bases. The lymph nodes were axillary draining lymph nodes from breast cancer patients. This clonotype was counted many times. The antigen remains unidentified. The study's findings and limits: Tumors had less TCR diversity than lymph nodes, more than nontumor tissue.

The chain has TRBV20-1 and TRBJ1-2; D not resolved. Sequencing was done on a sample of axillary lymph node tissue. The source of this sequence is a female donor with breast cancer. Some clones in this sample may be carry-over from other donors' samples. The CDR3: CSASTANYGYTF. Here the CDR3 DNA reads TGCAGTGCTAGCACAGCTAACTATGGCTACACCTTC.